These 13 T cell receptor beta chains came from one sample sequenced in a study of a mutant IDH1 vaccine in newly diagnosed glioma. This sample's time point: baseline, week 1 (first vaccination visit). Treatment specified: pre-vaccination baseline after standard-of-care therapy. Sequenced by immunoSEQ multiplex PCR; TCRdb stores in-frame clones only, minus some. The data contain 30,000 to 40,000 clones, roughly 92% of them singletons. This sample comprised PBMCs, obtained from a glioma patient treated with radiotherapy, temozolomide or both. These receptors all come from a man aged 18 to 30 with glioma.

V and J are TRBV7-9 and TRBJ2-1; no firm D call. This CDR3 has 15 residues. Trimming stripped 4 bases from V and 0 bases from J, with 10 bases between. The germline CDR1 and CDR2 sequences are SEHNR and FQNEAQ (reference sequence). In DNA, the CDR3 is TGTGCCAGCAGCTCACGCCGCACCTCCTACAATGAGCAGTTCTTC. It encodes CASSSRRTSYNEQFF.

V is TRBV5-6 and J is TRBJ1-1; a weak D match, TRBD1 (6 bases). Trimming removed 3 bases at V and 4 bases at J, with 7 bases between. The CDR3 is made up of 12 amino acids. Germline CDR1 SGHDT, CDR2 YYEEEE. CDR3 sequence (DNA): TGTGCCAGCAGCTCCAGGGGCACTGAAGCTTTCTTT. Encoded protein: CASSSRGTEAFF.

This clone was observed a few times. The gene calls are TRBV7-9 and TRBJ2-2; D is unresolved. This CDR3 spans 15 amino acids. The V and J ends lost 3 bases and 1 base respectively, with 9 bases between them. Per the germline V gene, CDR1 is SEHNR and CDR2 is FQNEAQ (reference sequence). Here the CDR3 DNA reads TGTGCCAGCAGCTTGGGCCTACTGAACACCGGGGAGCTGTTTTTT. Protein sequence: CASSLGLLNTGELFF. Looking up the rest from reference TRBV7-9 and TRBJ2-2 gives the full variable domain: DTGVSQNPRHKITKRGQNVTFRCDPISEHNRLYWYRQTLGQGPEFLTYFQNEAQLEKSRLLSDRFSAERPKGSFSTLEIQRTEQGDSAMYLCASSLGLLNTGELFFGEGSRLTVL.

V is TRBV10-3 and J is TRBJ2-7, with no clear D. Germline V gene sequence: CDR1 ENHRY, CDR2 SYGVKD. The CDR3 loop spans 12 amino acids. The V end was cut by 2 bases, the J end by 4 bases, with 6 bases between. DNA of the CDR3: TGTGCCATCAGTGAGAAGTCTTACGAGCAGTACTTC. This encodes CAISEKSYEQYF.

The chain has TRBV19 and TRBJ1-5, with 7 nucleotides matching TRBD1. This CDR3 region has 16 residues. Germline-derived CDR1 and CDR2 are LNHDA and SQIVND (reference sequence). V was pared by 4 bases and J by 4 bases, with 10 bases of the junction left unmatched. CDR3 DNA sequence: TGTGCCAGTAGTACCCGACAGGGTCGGGGAAATCAGCCCCAGCATTTT. Protein: CASSTRQGRGNQPQHF.

CDR3: CASSLSRDSGYGYTF. CDR3 bases: TGTGCCAGCAGTCTTAGCAGGGACTCGGGCTATGGCTACACCTTC. V gene TRBV7-2 combines with J gene TRBJ1-2; D might be TRBD1 (5 bases). The CDR3 is 15 amino acids. The V end lost 6 bases, the J end lost 4 bases, and 18 bases lay between the germline ends. CDR1 is SGHTA and CDR2 is FQGNSA in the germline V gene.

Written as DNA, the CDR3 is TGTGCCAGCAGTTACTCGGGGGCAGTGCCTAATGAAAAACTGTTTTTT. This codes for CASSYSGAVPNEKLFF. V usage is TRBV6-5 and J usage is TRBJ1-4; perhaps TRBD1 as D (6 bases). The CDR3 length is 16 residues. Germline loops: CDR1 MNHEY, CDR2 SVGAGI. The germline V and J ends were trimmed by 0 bases and 3 bases, with 11 bases remaining between them.

V gene TRBV18 combines with J gene TRBJ2-5; a possible D gene is TRBD1 (6 bases). CDR3 length: 13 amino acids. V shed 6 bases and J shed 2 bases, with 10 bases lying between them. Germline V gene sequence: CDR1 KGHSH, CDR2 LQKENI. The CDR3 protein is CASSGTQQETQYF. In DNA, the CDR3 is TGTGCCAGCTCCGGGACACAACAAGAGACCCAGTACTTC.

On this clone itself: At one boundary the junction diverges from the germline segment, which might be a read error. The V call is TRBV5-4, the J call TRBJ2-2; 7 nucleotides match TRBD2. CDR3 length: 14 amino acids. The V gene's germline CDR1 is SGHNT and CDR2 YYREEE (reference sequence). CDR3 nucleotide sequence: TGTGCCAGCAGCTTGGCCGGACTCCCGGGGGGGCTGTTTTTT. Amino acids: CASSLAGLPGGLFF.

In its sample, this clone was seen once. This chain uses TRBV11-3 with TRBJ2-1; D perhaps matches TRBD2 (5 bases). There are 16 residues in the CDR3. V was cut by 0 bases and J by 0 bases, with 9 bases left in between. Germline V gives CDR1 SGHNT, CDR2 YENEEA. In DNA form, the CDR3 reads TGTGCCAGCAGCTTAGAACAGCGGAGCTCCTACAATGAGCAGTTCTTC. Translation gives CASSLEQRSSYNEQFF. Full variable domain (missing parts from reference TRBV11-3 and TRBJ2-1): EAGVVQSPRYKIIEKKQPVAFWCNPISGHNTLYWYLQNLGQGPELLIRYENEEAVDDSQLPKDRFSAERLKGVDSTLKIQPAELGDSAVYLCASSLEQRSSYNEQFFGPGTRLTVL.

J is TRBJ2-6 and V is TRBV13; 7 positions agree with TRBD1. The germline CDR1 and CDR2 sequences are PRHDT and FYEKMQ (reference sequence). CDR3 length: 15 residues. Trimming removed 5 bases from V and 2 bases from J; junction bases left unmatched: 3. The chain's CDR3 is CASSPRGTGANVLTF. The DNA for the CDR3 is TGTGCCAGCAGCCCCAGGGGGACTGGGGCCAACGTCCTGACTTTC.

The chain joins TRBV5-1 to TRBJ2-1; TRBD1 matches 7 bases. In germline, CDR1 is SGHRS, CDR2 YFSETQ. Losses at the gene ends were 4 bases for V and 6 bases for J; bases not matched to a gene: 4. The CDR3 is 13 residues long. The CDR3 DNA sequence: TGCGCCAGCAGCGTCGGGACAGCCAATGAGCAGTTCTTC. Translating it yields CASSVGTANEQFF.

A single count supports this clone. One junction end does not reproduce the germline sequence, and a read error may be involved. The rearrangement links TRBV30 to TRBJ1-1; unclear D gene. This CDR3 is 11 amino acids long. Germline CDR1 reads GTSNPN; CDR2 reads SVGIG (reference sequence). The CDR3 here is CAWKRNPEAFF. The CDR3 DNA reads TGTGCCTGGAAGAGGAACCCTGAAGCTTTCTTT.